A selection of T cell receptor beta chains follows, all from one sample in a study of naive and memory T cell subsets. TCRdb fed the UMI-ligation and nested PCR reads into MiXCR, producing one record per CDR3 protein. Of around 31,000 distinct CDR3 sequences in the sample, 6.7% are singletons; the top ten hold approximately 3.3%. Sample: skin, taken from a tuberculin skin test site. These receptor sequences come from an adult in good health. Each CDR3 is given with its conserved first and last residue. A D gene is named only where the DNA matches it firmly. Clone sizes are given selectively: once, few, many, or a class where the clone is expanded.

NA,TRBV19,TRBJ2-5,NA,CASGSSWQETQYF,TGTGCCAGTGGGTCTTCTTGGCAAGAGACCCAGTACTTC
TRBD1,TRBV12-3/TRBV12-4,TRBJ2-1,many,CASTEGQRYNEQFF,TGTGCCAGCACAGAGGGACAGCGTTATAATGAGCAGTTCTTC
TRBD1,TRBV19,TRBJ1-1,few,CASSGDRGRRTDEAFF,TGTGCCAGTAGTGGGGACAGGGGGCGAAGGACAGATGAAGCTTTCTTT
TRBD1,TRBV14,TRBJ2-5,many,CASSQDMGQQETQYF,TGTGCCAGCAGCCAAGATATGGGACAGCAAGAGACCCAGTACTTC
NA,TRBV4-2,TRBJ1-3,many,CASSRNGGSGNTIYF,TGTGCCAGCAGCCGAAACGGGGGATCTGGAAACACCATATATTTT
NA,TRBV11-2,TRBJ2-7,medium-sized,CASSLYADSSYEQYF,TGTGCCAGCAGCTTATATGCCGACAGCTCCTACGAGCAGTACTTC
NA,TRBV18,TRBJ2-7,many,CASSPPRTSYIYEQYF,TGTGCCAGCTCACCACCGCGCACTTCCTACATCTACGAGCAGTACTTC
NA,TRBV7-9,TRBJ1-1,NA,CASSLGTNTEAFF,TGTGCCAGCAGCTTAGGCACAAACACTGAAGCTTTCTTT
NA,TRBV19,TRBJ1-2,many,CASSISKGDYGYTF,TGTGCCAGTAGTATCTCGAAAGGGGACTATGGCTACACCTTC
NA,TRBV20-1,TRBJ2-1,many,CSAPSSAARGEQFF,TGCAGTGCTCCGTCTAGCGCCGCTCGTGGTGAGCAGTTCTTC
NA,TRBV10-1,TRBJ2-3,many,CASSDRRTSTDTQYF,TGCGCCAGCAGTGACCGCAGGACTAGCACAGATACGCAGTATTTT
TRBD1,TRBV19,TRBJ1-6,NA,CASSGLGQGVSPLHF,TGTGCCAGTAGTGGCCTGGGACAGGGTGTTTCACCCCTCCACTTT
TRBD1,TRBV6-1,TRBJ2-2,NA,CASRTGTGNTGELFF,TGTGCCAGCAGAACCGGGACAGGGAACACCGGGGAGCTGTTTTTT
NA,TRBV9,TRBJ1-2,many,CASSVGGQSNYGYTF,TGTGCCAGCAGCGTAGGAGGGCAGAGTAACTATGGCTACACCTTC
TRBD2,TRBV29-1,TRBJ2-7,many,CSVGSGGITYEQYF,TGCAGCGTTGGGAGCGGGGGAATTACCTACGAGCAGTACTTC
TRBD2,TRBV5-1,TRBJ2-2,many,CASSRIAGNAGELFF,TGCGCCAGCAGCCGAATAGCGGGGAACGCCGGGGAGCTGTTTTTT
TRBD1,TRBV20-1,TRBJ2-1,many,CSARRTGYHNEQFF,TGCAGTGCTAGACGGACAGGGTACCACAATGAGCAGTTCTTC
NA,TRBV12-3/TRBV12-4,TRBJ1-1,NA,CASYRRGGLTSTEAFF,TGTGCCAGCTACCGAAGGGGGGGCCTCACGAGCACTGAAGCTTTCTTT
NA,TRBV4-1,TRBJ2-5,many,CASSQVAYPQETQYF,TGCGCCAGCAGCCAAGTGGCCTACCCCCAAGAGACCCAGTACTTC
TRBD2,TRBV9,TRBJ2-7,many,CASSPRTSGATYEQYF,TGTGCCAGCAGCCCCCGGACTAGCGGGGCGACCTACGAGCAGTACTTC